These 9 T cell receptor beta chains share one sample of origin, sequenced in a study of blood T cell repertoires in COVID-19. This table comes from immunoSEQ multiplex PCR, and its TCRdb copy is limited to in-frame clones, with some not included. The sample has fewer than 80,000 clones, about three quarters seen once. Sequenced material: peripheral blood. Receptors originate from a human donor in a cohort sampled during active COVID-19.

The chain joins TRBV7-3 to TRBJ2-2, with a weak D call TRBD1 (7 bases). The CDR3 length is 15 residues. Looked up from germline, CDR1 is SGHTA and CDR2 is FQGTGA. Trimming removed 3 bases from V and 6 bases from J, with 14 bases in between. CDR3 DNA sequence: TGTGCCAGCAGCTTGCGGGGACAGAAAGCCGGGGAGCTGTTTTTT. Amino acids: CASSLRGQKAGELFF.

The chain couples TRBV5-6 to TRBJ1-2, with 7 nucleotides matching TRBD1. The CDR3 extends over 16 amino acids. The V gene end was trimmed by 1 base and the J gene end by 4 bases; junction bases not matched to a gene: 10. Germline CDR1 SGHDT, CDR2 YYEEEE. As DNA, the CDR3 is TGTGCCAGCAGCTTGTGGGGGACAGTGGTGCTCTATGGCTACACCTTC. Protein: CASSLWGTVVLYGYTF. The variable domain in full, with the rest retrieved from reference TRBV5-6 and TRBJ1-2, is DAGVTQSPTHLIKTRGQQVTLRCSPKSGHDTVSWYQQALGQGPQFIFQYYEEEERQRGNFPDRFSGHQFPNYSSELNVNALLLGDSALYLCASSLWGTVVLYGYTFGSGTRLTVV.

The rearrangement joins TRBV7-6 to TRBJ2-7; D gene ambiguous. Germline assignment: CDR1 SGHVS and CDR2 FNYEAQ. The CDR3 totals 12 residues. V lost 2 bases and J 6 bases, leaving 8 bases between the germline ends. CDR3 sequence reads: CASSLFSGEQYF. In DNA, the CDR3 is TGTGCCAGCAGCTTATTCTCCGGCGAGCAGTACTTC.

This clone is medium-sized in the sample. This rearrangement joins TRBV10-1 to TRBJ2-3, with 7 bases aligning to TRBD1. The CDR3 has 13 residues. Looked up from germline, CDR1 is WNHNN and CDR2 is SYGVQD (reference sequence). Trimming at V came to 6 bases and at J to 5 bases, leaving 5 bases not matched to a gene. CDR3 loop: CASRRGQEDTQYF. In DNA form, the CDR3 reads TGCGCCAGCAGGAGGGGGCAGGAAGATACGCAGTATTTT.

The chain recombines TRBV5-1 with TRBJ2-3; a possible D gene is TRBD2 (6 bases). Germline-derived CDR1 and CDR2 are SGHRS and YFSETQ. The V and J ends lost 4 bases and 0 bases respectively, with 9 bases between them. This CDR3 has 14 residues. The CDR3: CASSASGSTDTQYF. The CDR3 DNA reads TGCGCCAGCAGCGCCAGCGGGAGCACAGATACGCAGTATTTT.

CDR3 sequence: CASSAAGTGTTDTQYF. The CDR3 DNA reads as TGTGCCAGCAGCGCCGCCGGGACAGGGACCACAGATACGCAGTATTTT. The chain recombines TRBV9 with TRBJ2-3, with 9 positions matching TRBD1. V dropped 3 bases and J dropped 2; count of bases not matched to a gene: 7. Germline-derived CDR1 and CDR2 are SGDLS and YYNGEE. This CDR3 has 16 amino acids.

This clone was detected once. The V gene is TRBV6-1, the J gene TRBJ2-1; the match to TRBD2 covers 13 bases. CDR1 and CDR2 from the germline V gene are MNHNS and SASEGT. The CDR3 has 16 amino acids. The V gene end was trimmed by 2 bases and the J gene end by 7 bases; junction bases not matched to a gene: 5. CDR3 nucleotides: TGTGCCAGCAGTGAAAACAAGGGACTAGCGGGGAATGAGCAGTTCTTC. Protein: CASSENKGLAGNEQFF.

The chain uses TRBV5-6 and TRBJ1-1, with TRBD1 matching over 8 bases. The germline gives CDR1 SGHDT, CDR2 YYEEEE. J was trimmed by 1 base and V by 4 bases; bases with no gene match: 6. This CDR3 has 15 amino acids. CDR3 in amino acids: CASSRGTGRNTEAFF. CDR3 bases: TGTGCCAGCAGCAGAGGGACAGGAAGGAACACTGAAGCTTTCTTT.

The V gene is TRBV12-5, the J gene TRBJ2-1, with 7 nucleotides matching TRBD1. The CDR3 is 16 amino acids. V dropped 1 base and J dropped 0; count of bases not matched to a gene: 3. Germline CDR1 reads LGHNT; CDR2 reads FRNRAP. As DNA, the CDR3 is TGTGCTAGTGGTTTGGGTCCAGGGGGCTCCTACAATGAGCAGTTCTTC. Its translation is CASGLGPGGSYNEQFF.